This TCR beta chain was recovered during a study of blood T cell repertoires in COVID-19. Looking at the study overall: The analysed material was cDNA or gDNA that came from T cells, B-cell-depleted T cells, or PBMCs.

Measured with immunoSEQ multiplex PCR; TCRdb has only the in-frame clones, and not every one. The data hold tens of thousands of clones, with around 92% observed a single time. Between the trimmed V and J ends, which lost 2 bases and 3 bases, there was a span of 8 bases. Germline lookup yields CDR1 GTSNPN and CDR2 SVGIG (reference sequence). The CDR3 is made up of 13 amino acids. The sequence derives from a woman in her 40s with active or convalescent COVID-19. J is TRBJ1-3 and V is TRBV30; no reliable D call. The sequenced sample consisted of peripheral blood. The CDR3, as DNA: TGTGCCTGGAGTCCGGGAGTTGGAAACACCATATATTTT. This encodes CAWSPGVGNTIYF.